This T cell receptor beta chain derives from a study of T-cell reconstitution after alpha-beta-depleted transplantation in children. Library preparation (for TCRbeta) was performed with unique molecular identifiers. Each CDR3 protein is one row after TCRdb ran MiXCR on the PCR reads. The table records a few hundred thousand distinct CDR3 sequences, 10% to 15% of them present only once. The CDR3 covers 14 residues. V gave up 9 bases and J gave up 7 bases, with 20 bases separating them. Germline V gene sequence: CDR1 MNHEY, CDR2 SMNVEV (reference sequence). This clonotype showed up many times. The origin of this receptor is a male patient under 18 who had a stem cell transplant for acute myeloid leukemia, so the T cells may come from the graft donor. The rearrangement links TRBV27 to TRBJ2-3; perhaps D is TRBD1 or TRBD2 (5 bases each). The specimen comprised PBMCs, mostly from graft donor cells, sampled 360 days after TCRalphabeta/CD19-depleted stem cell transplant. CDR3 residues: CASRGSNFVYTQYF. The CDR3 DNA follows: TGTGCCAGTCGGGGCTCCAACTTCGTGTATACGCAGTATTTT.